Listed here are 8 T cell receptor beta chains from one sample, sequenced in a study of vaccination and CD4 T cells after COVID-19 (dated by TCRdb to about 2022). Library preparation employed PCR. The sequencing machine was an Illumina iSeq 100. DNA from cultured CD4+ T cells was subjected to TCR sequencing with the Oncomine TCR Beta short-read assay at the Johns Hopkins FTIC core. The raw public data were reprocessed by TCRdb itself: fastp quality trimming at Q25, MiXCR clonotype calling, in-frame beta chains only. Rows are unified per CDR3 protein, each entry keeping the most common DNA and genes. Counted in this sample were over 10,000 distinct CDR3 sequences; roughly 46% of them appeared once. The ten largest clones take up around 8% of the sample. No antigens are known for them. Taken with the paper, the label for treatment or condition translates to: roughly 10-day PBMC culture with coronavirus spike peptide pools or control peptides (ViraFEST assay).

Sequences were derived from CD4+ T cells from blood, cultured in vitro, sampled after SARS-CoV-2 vaccination. The receptors originated from a human donor who had recovered from COVID-19.

Here the CDR3 reads CASSSPTVNIQYF. For the CDR3, the DNA is TGTGCCAGCTCCTCCCCGACAGTAAACATTCAGTACTTC. V and J are TRBV18 and TRBJ2-4; TRBD1 might be the D (5 bases). Germline CDR1 is KGHSH and CDR2 is LQKENI. The CDR3 covers 13 residues. The germline V and J ends were trimmed by 6 bases and 6 bases, with 12 bases remaining between them.

The chain joins TRBV7-3 to TRBJ1-1; maybe TRBD1 (6 bases). V gave up 5 bases and J gave up 6 bases, with 13 bases separating them. CDR3 length equals 13 residues. Germline-derived CDR1 and CDR2 are SGHTA and FQGTGA. DNA of the CDR3: TGTGCCAGCAGCCTGATATCAGGGGCTGAAGCTTTCTTT. This encodes CASSLISGAEAFF.

About this clonotype: Its ends do not fully match the called genes, so a read error is possible. The rearrangement joins TRBV15 to TRBJ1-6; a possible D gene is TRBD1 (6 bases). CDR1 is LNHNV and CDR2 is YYDKDF in the germline V gene (reference sequence). This CDR3 has 15 residues. The CDR3 protein is CATSRDGTYKSPLHF. The CDR3, as DNA: TGTGCCACCAGCAGAGATGGGACATATAAGTCACCCCTCCACTTT.

This clonotype was observed a single time. V usage is TRBV5-1 and J usage is TRBJ2-1; D unresolved. From germline, CDR1 is SGHRS and CDR2 YFSETQ. V was clipped by 6 bases and J by 0 bases, with 10 bases between them. This CDR3 has 14 amino acids. The CDR3 spells CASTRLGSYNEQFF. In DNA form, the CDR3 reads TGCGCCAGCACACGACTGGGCTCCTACAATGAGCAGTTCTTC.

The sample holds a few counts of this clonotype. The genes are TRBV10-3 and TRBJ2-5; TRBD2 might be the D (5 bases). The V gene's germline CDR1 is ENHRY and CDR2 SYGVKD. Trimming removed 0 bases from V and 3 bases from J, with 14 bases in between. The CDR3 length is 16 residues. The CDR3 here is CAISESTPSGEETQYF. CDR3 nucleotides: TGTGCCATCAGTGAGTCGACTCCCAGCGGAGAAGAGACCCAGTACTTC.

The chain links TRBV5-1 to TRBJ1-1, with D hard to call. The CDR3 is 17 amino acids. The V end was cut by 6 bases, the J end by 0 bases, with 21 bases between. Germline-derived CDR1 and CDR2 are SGHRS and YFSETQ. CDR3 sequence (DNA): TGCGCCAGCAAGAGGACGTACGACGTTGGTCTGAACACTGAAGCTTTCTTT. It is translated as CASKRTYDVGLNTEAFF.

This clonotype was detected only a few times. V is TRBV10-3 and J is TRBJ2-6, with 9 bases identical to TRBD1. This CDR3 is 18 amino acids long. Germline assignment: CDR1 ENHRY and CDR2 SYGVKD. J lost 1 base, V lost 3 bases, and 7 bases had no gene match. Here the CDR3 reads CAISETTGGSSGANVLTF. CDR3 coding DNA: TGTGCCATCAGTGAAACGACAGGGGGATCGTCTGGGGCCAACGTCCTGACTTTC.

The J gene is TRBJ2-7, the V gene TRBV30; D may be TRBD2 (5 bases). The V and J ends lost 2 bases and 5 bases respectively, with 13 bases between them. The CDR3 is made up of 13 amino acids. From germline, CDR1 is GTSNPN and CDR2 SVGIG (reference sequence). CDR3 in DNA: TGTGCCTGGAGTAAAGGTAACGGGAACGAGCAGTACTTC. Protein: CAWSKGNGNEQYF.